The 7 T cell receptor beta chains reported below all come from one sample, sequenced in a study. One entry per CDR3 protein results from TCRdb running MiXCR on the 5' RACE reads. The data show 62,000 or so distinct CDR3 sequences, less than 30% seen once. Tregs were sorted as CD4+CD25+CD127-/low cells. Sequences were obtained from tumor-infiltrating Tregs sorted from the breast tumor. The source of these receptors is a female donor with breast cancer.

The chain joins TRBV30 to TRBJ2-3; 10 bases map to TRBD2. The CDR3 is 13 residues long. CDR1 GTSNPN and CDR2 SVGIG come from the germline V gene (reference sequence). V was pared by 4 bases and J by 7 bases, with 5 bases of the junction left unmatched. CDR3 region: CAWTSGSLNTQYF. DNA for the CDR3: TGTGCCTGGACTAGCGGGAGCTTAAATACGCAGTATTTT.

As to this clonotype: A much larger clone lies a single base off, so this may be a read error. V gene TRBV6-5 combines with J gene TRBJ1-1; D is perhaps TRBD1 (5 bases). The CDR3 runs 15 residues. V lost 6 bases, J lost 1 base, and 15 bases lay in between. From germline, CDR1 is MNHEY and CDR2 SVGAGI. CDR3 region: CASRNMRQKNTEAFF. CDR3 nucleotides: TGTGCCAGCAGGAATATGAGACAGAAGAACACTGAAGCTTTCTTT.

Comments on this clonotype: One base away lies a much larger clone, so this may be a sequencing read error. This chain joins TRBV7-9 and TRBJ1-2; D unclear. CDR1 and CDR2 (germline): SEHNR, FQNEAQ (reference sequence). The CDR3 has 12 amino acids. CDR3 sequence: CSSSPRNYGYTF. CDR3 nucleotide sequence: TGTTCCAGCAGCCCCCGGAACTATGGCTACACCTTC.

Only a few counts were recorded for this clonotype. The V call is TRBV9, the J call TRBJ2-3; TRBD1 is a possible D gene (6 bases). From germline, CDR1 is SGDLS and CDR2 YYNGEE. The CDR3 extends over 14 amino acids. V was trimmed by 0 bases and J by 9 bases, leaving 14 bases between them. This CDR3 is CASSVGRPGDTQYF. Written as DNA, the CDR3 is TGTGCCAGCAGCGTAGGGAGGCCAGGGGACACGCAGTATTTT.

This clonotype occurred a few times. The genes are TRBV12-5 and TRBJ2-1, with 9 nucleotides matching TRBD2. Looked up from germline, CDR1 is LGHNT and CDR2 is FRNRAP. V lost 7 bases to trimming and J lost 5 bases; unmatched junction nucleotides: 9. There are 15 residues in the CDR3. CDR3 in DNA: TGTGCTAGTGCCCCGAAAGCTAGCGGGAACAATGAGCAGTTCTTC. It yields the protein CASAPKASGNNEQFF.

The chain carries TRBV7-3 and TRBJ2-5; the match to TRBD2 covers 9 bases. Germline CDR1 reads SGHTA; CDR2 reads FQGTGA. The CDR3 extends over 14 amino acids. After removal of 3 bases from V and 5 bases from J, the junction contained 4 bases not matched to a gene. The CDR3, as DNA: TGTGCCAGCAGCTTGCTAGCGGGACGGGAGACCCAGTACTTC. Translation gives CASSLLAGRETQYF. The full variable domain, its missing parts supplied by reference TRBV7-3 and TRBJ2-5, is GAGVSQTPSNKVTEKGKYVELRCDPISGHTALYWYRQSLGQGPEFLIYFQGTGAADDSGLPNDRFFAVRPEGSVSTLKIQRTERGDSAVYLCASSLLAGRETQYFGPGTRLLVL.

This chain joins TRBV7-9 and TRBJ2-1; 10 bases fit TRBD2. Germline V gives CDR1 SEHNR, CDR2 FQNEAQ (reference sequence). V lost 4 bases, J lost 3 bases, and 6 bases stayed unmatched. The CDR3 has 16 amino acids. For the CDR3, the DNA is TGTGCCAGCAGCTCTCTAGCGGGGGAAAGCTACAATGAGCAGTTCTTC. Residues: CASSSLAGESYNEQFF.